The clone carrying this TCR beta chain was seen ten or more times. The data derive from a study of patients and donors after allogeneic stem cell transplantation. Germline V gene data show CDR1 as SEHNR and CDR2 as FQNEAQ (reference sequence). V shed 5 bases and J shed 5 bases, with 10 bases lying between them. This CDR3 spans 12 amino acids. MiXCR, run by TCRdb on the RT-PCR reads, gives a single entry per CDR3 protein. In the table there are approximately 20,000 distinct CDR3 sequences, less than 5% of which are singletons. This chain uses TRBV7-9 with TRBJ2-7, with D perhaps matching TRBD1 (5 bases). The specimen sequenced was blood, either unsorted or a sorted T cell fraction (not recorded which). The origin of this receptor is a human donor who was either an allogeneic HSCT recipient or a stem cell or donor lymphocyte infusion donor (not recorded which). It is not recorded whose cells these are; they may come from a transplant donor. CDR3: CASSNRFHEQYF. DNA of the CDR3: TGTGCCAGCAGCAACAGGTTTCACGAGCAGTACTTC.